One T cell receptor beta chain is described in this entry. Its antigen is currently unknown. Losses at the gene ends were 2 bases for V and 4 bases for J; bases not matched to a gene: 12. This CDR3 region has 19 residues. Germline V gene lookup returns CDR1 KGHSH and CDR2 LQKENI. The sample is drawn from a study of identical twins. The study, taken as a whole, reports: There was an excess of low generation probability in the out-of-frame alpha sequences that twins shared. For zero-insertion analyses, partial confounding could come from invariant MAIT and iNKT cells.

Template switching supplied a universal primer site; unique molecular identifiers were carried on the cDNA. TCRdb used MiXCR to reprocess the 5' RACE reads, holding one entry per CDR3 protein. The sample has about 810,000 distinct CDR3 sequences; 10% to 15% are singletons. The data were also submitted as part of a second study, on yellow fever vaccine responses in identical twins.

The V gene is TRBV18, the J gene TRBJ2-1; 12 bases map to TRBD2. The TCR sequence derives from a woman between 18 and 30 years old in good health. Sequencing was carried out using PBMCs. CDR3 in amino acids: CASSPKVTSGGPNYNEQFF. CDR3 in DNA: TGTGCCAGCTCACCAAAAGTGACTAGCGGGGGCCCCAATTACAATGAGCAGTTCTTC.